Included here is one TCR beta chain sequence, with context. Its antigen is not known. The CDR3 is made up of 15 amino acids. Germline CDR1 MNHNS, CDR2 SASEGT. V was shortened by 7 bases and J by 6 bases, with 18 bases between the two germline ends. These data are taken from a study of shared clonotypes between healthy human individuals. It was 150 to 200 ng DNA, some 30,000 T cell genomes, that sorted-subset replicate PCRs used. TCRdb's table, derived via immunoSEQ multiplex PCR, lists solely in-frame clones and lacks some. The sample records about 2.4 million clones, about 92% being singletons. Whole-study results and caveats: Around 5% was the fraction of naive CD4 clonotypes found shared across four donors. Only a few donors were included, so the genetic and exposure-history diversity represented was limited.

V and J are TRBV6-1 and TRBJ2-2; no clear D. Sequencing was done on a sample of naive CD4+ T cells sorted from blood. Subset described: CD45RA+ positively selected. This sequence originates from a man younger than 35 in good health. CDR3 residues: CASIPSSPGPGELFF. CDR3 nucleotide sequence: TGTGCCAGCATCCCCAGCTCACCAGGTCCCGGGGAGCTGTTTTTT.